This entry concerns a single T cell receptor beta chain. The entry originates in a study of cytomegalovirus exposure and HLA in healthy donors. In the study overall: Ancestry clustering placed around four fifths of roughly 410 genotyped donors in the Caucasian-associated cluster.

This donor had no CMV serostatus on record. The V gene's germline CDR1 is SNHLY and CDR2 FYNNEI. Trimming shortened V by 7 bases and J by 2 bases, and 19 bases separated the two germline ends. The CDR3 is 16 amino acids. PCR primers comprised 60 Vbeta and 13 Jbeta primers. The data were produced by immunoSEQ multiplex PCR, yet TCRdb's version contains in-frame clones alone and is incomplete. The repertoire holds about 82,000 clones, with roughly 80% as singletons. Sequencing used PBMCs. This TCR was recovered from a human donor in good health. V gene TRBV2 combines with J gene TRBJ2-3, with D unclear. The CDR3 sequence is CASNPLAGTYTDTQYF. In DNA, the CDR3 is TGTGCCAGCAATCCCCTGGCAGGAACCTACACAGATACGCAGTATTTT.